The rows below give T cell receptor beta chains drawn from one sample of a study of T cells in Graves' hyperthyroidism and ophthalmopathy. Each CDR3 protein gets one entry after TCRdb re-called the multiplex PCR reads with MiXCR. The sample yields 400,000 or so distinct CDR3 sequences, about 14% seen once. The sample consisted of blood. The receptors stem from a woman aged 25 to 39 with Graves' ophthalmopathy. CDR3s include the opening cysteine and the closing phenylalanine or tryptophan. Fields, in order: V gene, D gene, J gene, CDR3 protein, CDR3 DNA. A D gene is named only where the DNA matches it firmly.

v_gene: TRBV12-5; d_gene: TRBD2; j_gene: TRBJ2-3; CDR3aa: CASGWREAIDTQYF; CDR3nt: TGTGCTAGTGGTTGGCGGGAGGCGATAGATACGCAGTATTTT